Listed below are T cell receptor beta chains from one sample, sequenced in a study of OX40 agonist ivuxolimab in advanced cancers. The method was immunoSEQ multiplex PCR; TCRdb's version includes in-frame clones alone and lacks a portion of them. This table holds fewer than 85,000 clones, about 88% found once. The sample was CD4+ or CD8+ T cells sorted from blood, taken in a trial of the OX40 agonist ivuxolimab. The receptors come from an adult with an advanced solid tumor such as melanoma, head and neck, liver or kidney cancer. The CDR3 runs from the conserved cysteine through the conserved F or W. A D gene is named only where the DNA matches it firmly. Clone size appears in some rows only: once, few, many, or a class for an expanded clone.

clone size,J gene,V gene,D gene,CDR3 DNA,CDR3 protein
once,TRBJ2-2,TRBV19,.,TGTGCCAGTAGTATTCTACGGGAGTTAGGTACCGGGGAGCTGTTTTTT,CASSILRELGTGELFF
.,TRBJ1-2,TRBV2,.,TGTGCCAGCAGGCCAGTCACGGACTATGGCTACACCTTC,CASRPVTDYGYTF
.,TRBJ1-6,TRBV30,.,TGTGCCTGGAGCGGACAATATAATTCACCCCTCCACTTT,CAWSGQYNSPLHF
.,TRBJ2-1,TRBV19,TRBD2,TGTGCCAGCCAGACCGGGTCTAGCGGGGCGGGTGAGCAGTTCTTC,CASQTGSSGAGEQFF
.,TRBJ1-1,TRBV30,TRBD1,TGTGCCTGGAGTGGGGTCCTAGGGGGCAAGGAAGCTTTCTTT,CAWSGVLGGKEAFF
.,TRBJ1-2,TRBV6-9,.,TGTGCCAGCACTACGGGGATCTACACCTTC,CASTTGIYTF
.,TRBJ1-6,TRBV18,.,TGTGCCAGCTCGACCGGGAGACAGTATTCCGATAATTCACCCCTCCACTTT,CASSTGRQYSDNSPLHF
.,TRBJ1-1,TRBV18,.,TGTGCCAGCTCACCACAGGGGGGGGCTGAAGCTTTCTTT,CASSPQGGAEAFF
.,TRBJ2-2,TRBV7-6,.,TGTGCCAGCAGCTTAGCCCCGGAAATGGAGCTGTTTTTT,CASSLAPEMELFF
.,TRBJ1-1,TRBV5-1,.,TGCGCCAGCAGCTTCTTTAGGCAGGGAGCGATGAACACTGAAGCTTTCTTT,CASSFFRQGAMNTEAFF
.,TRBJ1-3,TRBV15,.,TGTGCCACCAGCAGAGAGGGGCGCCGGAACACCATATATTTT,CATSREGRRNTIYF
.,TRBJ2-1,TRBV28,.,TGTGCCAGCAGTTCACCCCCTCCAGGGGTCGATGAGCAGTTCTTC,CASSSPPPGVDEQFF
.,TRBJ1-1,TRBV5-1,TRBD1,TGCGCCAGCAACCCAGAAGCCCAGGGGGACACTGAAGCTTTCTTT,CASNPEAQGDTEAFF
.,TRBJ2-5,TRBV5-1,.,TGCGCCAGCAGCTTGGGCTTACAGGGAGAGACCCAGTACTTC,CASSLGLQGETQYF
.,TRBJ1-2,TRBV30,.,TGTGCCTGGAGTGCAGCAACTCGGTATGGCTACACCTTC,CAWSAATRYGYTF
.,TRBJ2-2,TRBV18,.,TGTGCCAGCTCACCGCCGACAGGGAACACCGGGGAGCTGTTTTTT,CASSPPTGNTGELFF
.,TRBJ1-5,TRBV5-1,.,TGCGCCAGCAGCTTGGATGGGGGGTTTAGACCCCAGCATTTT,CASSLDGGFRPQHF
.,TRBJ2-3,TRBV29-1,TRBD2,TGCAGCGTTCTGACTAGCGGGGGCACAGATACGCAGTATTTT,CSVLTSGGTDTQYF
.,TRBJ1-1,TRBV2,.,TGTGCCAGCAGTGCCAGGGGTGGGACGGGCACTGAAGCTTTCTTT,CASSARGGTGTEAFF
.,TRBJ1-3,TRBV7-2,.,TGTGCCAGCAGCTTAGGCCCTTCTGGAAACACCATATATTTT,CASSLGPSGNTIYF